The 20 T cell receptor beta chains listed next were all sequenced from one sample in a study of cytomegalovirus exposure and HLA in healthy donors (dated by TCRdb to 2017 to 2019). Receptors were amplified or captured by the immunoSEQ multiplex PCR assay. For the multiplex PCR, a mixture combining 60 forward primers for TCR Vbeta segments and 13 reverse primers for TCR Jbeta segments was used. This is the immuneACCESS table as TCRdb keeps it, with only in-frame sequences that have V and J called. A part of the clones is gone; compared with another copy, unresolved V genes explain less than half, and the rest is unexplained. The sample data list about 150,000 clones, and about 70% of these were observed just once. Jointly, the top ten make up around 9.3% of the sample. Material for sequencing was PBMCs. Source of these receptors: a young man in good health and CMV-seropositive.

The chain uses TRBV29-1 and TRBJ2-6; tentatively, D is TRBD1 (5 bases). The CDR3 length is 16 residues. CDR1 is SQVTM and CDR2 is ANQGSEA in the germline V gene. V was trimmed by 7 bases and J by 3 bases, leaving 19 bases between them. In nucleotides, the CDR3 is TGCAGCGGAGTAAGCAGGACAAACTTTGGGGCCAACGTCCTGACTTTC. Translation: CSGVSRTNFGANVLTF.

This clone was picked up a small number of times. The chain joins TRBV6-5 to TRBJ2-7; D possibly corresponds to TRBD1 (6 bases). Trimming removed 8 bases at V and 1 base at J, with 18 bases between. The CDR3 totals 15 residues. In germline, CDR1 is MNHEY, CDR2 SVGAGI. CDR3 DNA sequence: TGTGCCAGCTTGCTACCCGGGACAATATCCTACGAGCAGTACTTC. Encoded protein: CASLLPGTISYEQYF.

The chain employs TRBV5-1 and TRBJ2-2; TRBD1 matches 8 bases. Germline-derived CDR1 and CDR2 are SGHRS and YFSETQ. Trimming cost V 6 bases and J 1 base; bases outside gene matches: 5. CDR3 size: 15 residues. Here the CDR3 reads CASNSGQENTGELFF. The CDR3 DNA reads TGCGCCAGCAACTCGGGACAGGAGAACACCGGGGAGCTGTTTTTT.

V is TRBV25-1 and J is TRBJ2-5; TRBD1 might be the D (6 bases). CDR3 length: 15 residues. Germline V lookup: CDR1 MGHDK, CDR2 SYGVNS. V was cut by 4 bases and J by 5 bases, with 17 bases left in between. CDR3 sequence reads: CASSVPGHHRETQYF. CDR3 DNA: TGTGCCAGCAGTGTCCCGGGACACCACCGCGAGACCCAGTACTTC.

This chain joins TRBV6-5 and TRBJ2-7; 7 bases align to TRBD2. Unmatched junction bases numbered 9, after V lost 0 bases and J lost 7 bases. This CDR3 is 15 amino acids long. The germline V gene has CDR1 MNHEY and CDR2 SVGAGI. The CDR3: CASSYSFWQGGEQYF. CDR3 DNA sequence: TGTGCCAGCAGTTACTCGTTCTGGCAGGGAGGGGAGCAGTACTTC.

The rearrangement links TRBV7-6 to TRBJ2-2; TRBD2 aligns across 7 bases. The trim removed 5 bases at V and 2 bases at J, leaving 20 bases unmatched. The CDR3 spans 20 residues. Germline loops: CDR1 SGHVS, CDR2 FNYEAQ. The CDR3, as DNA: TGTGCCAGCAGCCCCACCCTGAGCCCGAGCGGGAACCTTAACACCGGGGAGCTGTTTTTT. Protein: CASSPTLSPSGNLNTGELFF.

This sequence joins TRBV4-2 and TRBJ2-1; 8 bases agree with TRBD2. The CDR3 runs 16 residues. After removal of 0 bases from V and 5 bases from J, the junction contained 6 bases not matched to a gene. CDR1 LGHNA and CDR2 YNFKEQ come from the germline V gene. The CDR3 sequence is CASSQDQAGGHNEQFF. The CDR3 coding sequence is TGTGCCAGCAGCCAAGATCAGGCGGGAGGACACAATGAGCAGTTCTTC.

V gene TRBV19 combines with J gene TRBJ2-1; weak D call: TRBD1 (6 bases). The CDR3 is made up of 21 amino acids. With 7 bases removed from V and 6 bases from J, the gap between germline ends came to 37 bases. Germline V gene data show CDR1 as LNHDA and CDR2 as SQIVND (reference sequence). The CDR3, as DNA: TGTGCCAGTATTCCGCAGCCCCTTTGCCGGGACACCGGGTGGGGTGCCAATGAGCAGTTCTTC. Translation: CASIPQPLCRDTGWGANEQFF.

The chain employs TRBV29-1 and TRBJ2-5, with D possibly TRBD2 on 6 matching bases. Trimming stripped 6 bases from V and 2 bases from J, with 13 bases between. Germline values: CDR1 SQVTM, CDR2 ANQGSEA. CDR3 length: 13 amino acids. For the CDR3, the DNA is TGCAGCGTCAGGGTGGGAGGACAAGAGACCCAGTACTTC. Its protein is CSVRVGGQETQYF.

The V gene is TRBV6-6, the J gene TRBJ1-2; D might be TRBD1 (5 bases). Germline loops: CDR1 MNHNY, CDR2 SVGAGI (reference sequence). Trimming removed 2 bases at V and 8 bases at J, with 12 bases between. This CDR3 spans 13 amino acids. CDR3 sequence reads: CASSYNRGEGYTF. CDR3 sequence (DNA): TGTGCCAGCAGTTACAATCGGGGGGAAGGCTACACCTTC.

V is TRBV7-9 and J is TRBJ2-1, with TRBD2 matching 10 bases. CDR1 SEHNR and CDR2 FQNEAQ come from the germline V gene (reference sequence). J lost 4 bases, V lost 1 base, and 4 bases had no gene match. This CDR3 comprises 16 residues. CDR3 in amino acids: CASSLEREGPYNEQFF. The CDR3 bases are TGTGCCAGCAGCTTAGAGCGGGAGGGCCCTTACAATGAGCAGTTCTTC. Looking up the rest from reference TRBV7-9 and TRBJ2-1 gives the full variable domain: DTGVSQNPRHKITKRGQNVTFRCDPISEHNRLYWYRQTLGQGPEFLTYFQNEAQLEKSRLLSDRFSAERPKGSFSTLEIQRTEQGDSAMYLCASSLEREGPYNEQFFGPGTRLTVL.

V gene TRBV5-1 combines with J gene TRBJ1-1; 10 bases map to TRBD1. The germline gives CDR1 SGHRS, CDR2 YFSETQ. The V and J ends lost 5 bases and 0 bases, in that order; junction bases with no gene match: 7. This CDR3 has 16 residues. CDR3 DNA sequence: TGCGCCAGCAGAATTGAGACAGGGGGCGTGAACACTGAAGCTTTCTTT. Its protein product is CASRIETGGVNTEAFF.

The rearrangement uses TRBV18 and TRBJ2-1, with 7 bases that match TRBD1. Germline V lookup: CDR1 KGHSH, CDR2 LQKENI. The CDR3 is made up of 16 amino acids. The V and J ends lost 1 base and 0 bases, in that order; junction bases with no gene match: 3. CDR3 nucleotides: TGTGCCAGCTCACCACTGGACAGGAACTCCTACAATGAGCAGTTCTTC. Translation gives CASSPLDRNSYNEQFF.

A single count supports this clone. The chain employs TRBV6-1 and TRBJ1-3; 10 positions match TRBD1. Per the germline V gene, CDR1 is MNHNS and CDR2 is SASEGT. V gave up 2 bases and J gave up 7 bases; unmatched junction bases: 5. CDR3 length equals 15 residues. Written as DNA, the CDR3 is TGTGCCAGCAGTGAAAGAGGGGGACAGGGGAACACCATATATTTT. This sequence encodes CASSERGGQGNTIYF.

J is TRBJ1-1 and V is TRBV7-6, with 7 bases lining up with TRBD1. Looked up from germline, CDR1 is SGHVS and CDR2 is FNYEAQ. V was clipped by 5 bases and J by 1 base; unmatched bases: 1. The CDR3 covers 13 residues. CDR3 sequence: CASSNRGNTEAFF. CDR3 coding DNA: TGTGCCAGCAGCAACAGGGGGAACACTGAAGCTTTCTTT.

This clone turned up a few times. In DNA, the CDR3 is TGTGCCAGCTCATCTGACAGGGCGGCGGCTTTCTTT. Translated, it gives CASSSDRAAAFF. The rearrangement joins TRBV18 to TRBJ1-1; 7 nucleotides line up with TRBD1. V shed 5 bases, J shed 11 bases, and the junction held 8 bases outside the gene matches. The CDR3 is made up of 12 amino acids. Germline V lookup: CDR1 KGHSH, CDR2 LQKENI. The full variable domain, in which reference TRBV18 and TRBJ1-1 provide the parts outside the CDR3, is NAGVMQNPRHLVRRRGQEARLRCSPMKGHSHVYWYRQLPEEGLKFMVYLQKENIIDESGMPKERFSAEFPKEGPSILRIQQVVRGDSAAYFCASSSDRAAAFFGQGTRLTVV.

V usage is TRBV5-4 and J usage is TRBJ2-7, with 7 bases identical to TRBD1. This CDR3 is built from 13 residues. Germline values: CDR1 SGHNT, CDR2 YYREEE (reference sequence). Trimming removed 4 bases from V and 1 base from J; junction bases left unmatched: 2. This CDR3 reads CASSETGSYEQYF. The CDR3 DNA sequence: TGTGCCAGCAGCGAGACAGGGTCCTACGAGCAGTACTTC.

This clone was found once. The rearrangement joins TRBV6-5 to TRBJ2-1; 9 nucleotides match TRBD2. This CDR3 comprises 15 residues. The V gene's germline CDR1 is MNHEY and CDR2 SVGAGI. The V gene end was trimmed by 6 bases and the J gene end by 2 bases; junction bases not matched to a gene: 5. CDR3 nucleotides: TGTGCCAGCAGCATACTAGCGGGCACCTACAATGAGCAGTTCTTC. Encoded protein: CASSILAGTYNEQFF.

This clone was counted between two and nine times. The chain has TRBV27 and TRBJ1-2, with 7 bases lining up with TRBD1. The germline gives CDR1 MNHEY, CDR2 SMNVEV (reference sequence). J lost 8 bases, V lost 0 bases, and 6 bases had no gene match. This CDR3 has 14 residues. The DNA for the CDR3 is TGTGCCAGCAGTTTATCTGGGGACAGTGAGGGCTACACCTTC. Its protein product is CASSLSGDSEGYTF.

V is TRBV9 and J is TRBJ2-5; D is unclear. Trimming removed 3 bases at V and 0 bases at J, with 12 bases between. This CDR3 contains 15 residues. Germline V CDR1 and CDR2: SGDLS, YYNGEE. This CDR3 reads CASSALGWYQETQYF. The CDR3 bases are TGTGCCAGCAGCGCCCTCGGGTGGTACCAAGAGACCCAGTACTTC.